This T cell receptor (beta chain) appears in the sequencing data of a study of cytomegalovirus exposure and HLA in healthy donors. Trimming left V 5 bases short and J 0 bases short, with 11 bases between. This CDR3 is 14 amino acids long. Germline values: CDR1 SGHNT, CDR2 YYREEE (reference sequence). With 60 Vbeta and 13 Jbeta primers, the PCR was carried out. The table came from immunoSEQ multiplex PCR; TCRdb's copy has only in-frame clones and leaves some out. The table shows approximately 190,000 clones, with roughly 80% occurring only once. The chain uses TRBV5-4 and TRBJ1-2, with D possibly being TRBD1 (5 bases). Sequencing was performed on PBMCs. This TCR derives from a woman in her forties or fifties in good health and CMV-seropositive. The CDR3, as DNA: TGTGCCAGCAGTCTGGGAGGGGCTAACTATGGCTACACCTTC. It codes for CASSLGGANYGYTF.